Described below is a single T cell receptor (beta chain) sequence and its context. The data belong to a study of cytomegalovirus exposure and HLA in healthy donors. V lost 10 bases, J lost 4 bases, and 5 bases stayed unmatched. Germline V gives CDR1 MNHEY, CDR2 SVGAGI. The CDR3 totals 14 residues. Use of 60 Vbeta and 13 Jbeta primers characterized the PCR. Libraries were prepared by immunoSEQ multiplex PCR; TCRdb keeps only in-frame clonotypes and omits some of them. The sample contains about 150,000 clones, 65% to 85% of which appear only once. The specimen was PBMCs. The sequence was obtained from a woman aged 18 to 35 in good health and CMV-seronegative. The chain couples TRBV6-5 to TRBJ2-3; 13 bases match TRBD2. The chain's CDR3 is CATGLAGVADTQYF. The CDR3 DNA reads as TGTGCCACTGGACTAGCGGGGGTAGCAGATACGCAGTATTTT.